This TCR beta chain was captured in a study of cytomegalovirus exposure and HLA in healthy donors. With 60 Vbeta and 13 Jbeta primers, the PCR was carried out. Repertoires were generated with immunoSEQ multiplex PCR, while TCRdb's copy carries only in-frame clones and drops some. The data contain more than 65,000 clones, under 85% of them singletons. There are 15 residues in the CDR3. The V gene end was trimmed by 4 bases and the J gene end by 2 bases; junction bases not matched to a gene: 8. CDR1 is SGHRS, CDR2 YFSETQ, per germline. The sequence came from a woman in her sixties or seventies in good health and CMV-seropositive. The chain links TRBV5-1 to TRBJ2-7; 8 bases agree with TRBD1. The sample comprised PBMCs. The CDR3 DNA is TGCGCCAGCAGCGGGACAGGCCCGTCTACCTACGAGCAGTACTTC. Encoded protein: CASSGTGPSTYEQYF.